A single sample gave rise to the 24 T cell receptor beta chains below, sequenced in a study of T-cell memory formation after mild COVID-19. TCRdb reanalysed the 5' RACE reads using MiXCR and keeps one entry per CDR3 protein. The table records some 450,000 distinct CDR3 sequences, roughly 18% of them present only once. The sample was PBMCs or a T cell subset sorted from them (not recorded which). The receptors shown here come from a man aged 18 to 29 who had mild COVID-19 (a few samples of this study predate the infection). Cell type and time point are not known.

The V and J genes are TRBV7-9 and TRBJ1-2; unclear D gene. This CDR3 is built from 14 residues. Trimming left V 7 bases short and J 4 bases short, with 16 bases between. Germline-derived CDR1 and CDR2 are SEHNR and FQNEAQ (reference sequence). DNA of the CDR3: TGTGCCAGCACCACACTCGTAGCTGGCTATGGCTACACCTTC. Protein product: CASTTLVAGYGYTF.

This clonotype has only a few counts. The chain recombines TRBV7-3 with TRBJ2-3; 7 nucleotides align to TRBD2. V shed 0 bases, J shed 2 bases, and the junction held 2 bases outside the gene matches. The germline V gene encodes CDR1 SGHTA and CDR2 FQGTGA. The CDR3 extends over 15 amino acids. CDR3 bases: TGTGCCAGCAGCTTAACTAGCGGGCACACAGATACGCAGTATTTT. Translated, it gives CASSLTSGHTDTQYF.

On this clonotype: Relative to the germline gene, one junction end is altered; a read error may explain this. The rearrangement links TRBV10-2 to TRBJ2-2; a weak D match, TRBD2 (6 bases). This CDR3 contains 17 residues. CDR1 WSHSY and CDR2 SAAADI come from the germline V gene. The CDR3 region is CASSVPRGCVLTGELFF. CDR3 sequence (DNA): TGCGCCAGCAGTGTCCCACGGGGGTGTGTTCTAACCGGTGAGCTGTTTTTT.

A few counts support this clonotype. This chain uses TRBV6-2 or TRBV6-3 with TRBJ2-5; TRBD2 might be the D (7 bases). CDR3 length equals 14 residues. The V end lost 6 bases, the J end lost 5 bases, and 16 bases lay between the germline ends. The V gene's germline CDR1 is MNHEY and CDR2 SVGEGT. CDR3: CASRWRGGPETQYF. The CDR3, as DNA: TGTGCCAGCAGGTGGAGGGGGGGTCCTGAGACCCAGTACTTC.

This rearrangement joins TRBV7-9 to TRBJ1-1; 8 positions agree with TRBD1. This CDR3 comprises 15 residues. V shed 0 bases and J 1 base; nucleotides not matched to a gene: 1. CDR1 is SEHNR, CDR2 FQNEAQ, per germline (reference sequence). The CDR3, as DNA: TGTGCCAGCAGCTTAGCTGACAGGGGGAACACTGAAGCTTTCTTT. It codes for CASSLADRGNTEAFF.

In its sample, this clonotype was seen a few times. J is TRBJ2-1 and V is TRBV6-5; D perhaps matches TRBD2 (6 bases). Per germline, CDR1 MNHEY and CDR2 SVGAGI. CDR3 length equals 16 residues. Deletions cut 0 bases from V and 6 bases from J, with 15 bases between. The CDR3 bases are TGTGCCAGCAGTTACTCTCTGTGGGGGGTTAGCAATGAGCAGTTCTTC. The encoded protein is CASSYSLWGVSNEQFF.

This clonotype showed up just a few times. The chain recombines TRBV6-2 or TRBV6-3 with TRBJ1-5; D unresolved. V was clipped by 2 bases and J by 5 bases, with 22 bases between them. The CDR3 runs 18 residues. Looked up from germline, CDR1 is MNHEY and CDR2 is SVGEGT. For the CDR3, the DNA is TGTGCCAGCAGTTACACCGCGGCGGTCGCCACTCCCGATCAGCCCCAGCATTTT. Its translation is CASSYTAAVATPDQPQHF.

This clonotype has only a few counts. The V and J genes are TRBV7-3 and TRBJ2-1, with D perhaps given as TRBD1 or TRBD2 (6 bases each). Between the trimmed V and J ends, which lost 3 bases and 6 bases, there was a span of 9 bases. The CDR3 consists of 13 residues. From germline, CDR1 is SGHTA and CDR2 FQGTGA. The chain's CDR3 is CASSFGGLNEQFF. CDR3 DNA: TGTGCCAGCAGCTTTGGGGGGCTCAATGAGCAGTTCTTC.

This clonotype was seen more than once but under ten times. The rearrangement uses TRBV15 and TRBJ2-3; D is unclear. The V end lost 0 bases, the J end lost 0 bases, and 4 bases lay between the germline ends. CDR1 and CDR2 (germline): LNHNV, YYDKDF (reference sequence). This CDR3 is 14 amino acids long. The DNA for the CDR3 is TGTGCCACCAGCAGAGAGGAGAGCACAGATACGCAGTATTTT. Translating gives CATSREESTDTQYF.

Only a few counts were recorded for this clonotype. The CDR3 DNA follows: TGTGCCAGCAGCCGCGGGGGGTCCCACGAGCAGTACGTC. Its translation: CASSRGGSHEQYV. V and J are TRBV7-6 and TRBJ2-7, with 8 positions matching TRBD2. The CDR3 sequence is 13 residues long. Germline assignment: CDR1 SGHVS and CDR2 FNYEAQ. V shed 5 bases, J shed 5 bases, and the junction held 5 bases outside the gene matches.

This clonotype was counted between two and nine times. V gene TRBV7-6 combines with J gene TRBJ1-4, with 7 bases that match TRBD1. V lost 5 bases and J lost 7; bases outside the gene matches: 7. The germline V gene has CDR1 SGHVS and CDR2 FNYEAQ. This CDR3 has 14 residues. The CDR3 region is CASSTGDSGEKLFF. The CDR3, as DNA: TGTGCCAGCAGCACAGGGGACAGTGGTGAAAAACTGTTTTTT.

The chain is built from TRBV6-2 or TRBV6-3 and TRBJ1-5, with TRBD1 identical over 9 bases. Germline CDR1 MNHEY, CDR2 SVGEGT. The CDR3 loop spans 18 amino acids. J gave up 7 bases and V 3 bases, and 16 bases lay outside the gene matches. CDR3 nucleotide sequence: TGTGCCAGCAGTTATTCGCCGGGACAGGGCTTCGGGGACCAGCCCCAGCATTTT. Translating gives CASSYSPGQGFGDQPQHF.

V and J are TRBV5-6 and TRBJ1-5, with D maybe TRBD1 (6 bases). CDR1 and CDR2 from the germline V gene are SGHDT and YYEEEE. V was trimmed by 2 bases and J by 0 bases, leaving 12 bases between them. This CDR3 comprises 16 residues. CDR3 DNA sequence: TGTGCCAGCAGCTTAGGACAGCCCTATAGCAATCAGCCCCAGCATTTT. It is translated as CASSLGQPYSNQPQHF. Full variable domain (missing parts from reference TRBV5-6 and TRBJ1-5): DAGVTQSPTHLIKTRGQQVTLRCSPKSGHDTVSWYQQALGQGPQFIFQYYEEEERQRGNFPDRFSGHQFPNYSSELNVNALLLGDSALYLCASSLGQPYSNQPQHFGDGTRLSIL.

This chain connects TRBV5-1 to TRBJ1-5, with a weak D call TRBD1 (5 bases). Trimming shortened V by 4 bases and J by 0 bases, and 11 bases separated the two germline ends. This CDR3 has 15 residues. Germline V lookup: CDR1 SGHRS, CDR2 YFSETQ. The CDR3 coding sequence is TGCGCCAGCAGCCAGGGACTGCCTAGCAATCAGCCCCAGCATTTT. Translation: CASSQGLPSNQPQHF.

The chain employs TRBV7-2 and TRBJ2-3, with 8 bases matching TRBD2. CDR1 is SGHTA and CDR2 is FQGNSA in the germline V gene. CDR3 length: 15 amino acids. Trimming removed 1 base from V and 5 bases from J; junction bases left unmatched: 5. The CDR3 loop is CASSLGYGGEDTQYF. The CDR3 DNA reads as TGTGCCAGCAGCTTAGGGTACGGGGGGGAAGATACGCAGTATTTT.

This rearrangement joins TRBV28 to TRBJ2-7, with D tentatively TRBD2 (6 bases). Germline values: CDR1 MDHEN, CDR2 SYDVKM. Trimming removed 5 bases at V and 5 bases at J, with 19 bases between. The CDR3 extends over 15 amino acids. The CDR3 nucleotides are TGTGCCAGCAGTAGGACCTGGGGTGGGAGGAACGAGCAGTACGTC. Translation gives CASSRTWGGRNEQYV.

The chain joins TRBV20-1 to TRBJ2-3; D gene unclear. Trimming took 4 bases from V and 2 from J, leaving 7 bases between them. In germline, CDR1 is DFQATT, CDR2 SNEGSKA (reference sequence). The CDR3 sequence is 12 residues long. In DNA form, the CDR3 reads TGCAGTGCTAACGACCCCACAGATACGCAGTATTTT. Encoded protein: CSANDPTDTQYF.

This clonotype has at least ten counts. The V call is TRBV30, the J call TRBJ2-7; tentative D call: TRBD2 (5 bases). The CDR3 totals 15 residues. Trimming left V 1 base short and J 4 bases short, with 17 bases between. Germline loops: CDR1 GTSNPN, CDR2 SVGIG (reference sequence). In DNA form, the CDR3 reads TGTGCCTGGAGTGCTGGACTCCCAGTGATTTACGAGCAGTACTTC. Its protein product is CAWSAGLPVIYEQYF.

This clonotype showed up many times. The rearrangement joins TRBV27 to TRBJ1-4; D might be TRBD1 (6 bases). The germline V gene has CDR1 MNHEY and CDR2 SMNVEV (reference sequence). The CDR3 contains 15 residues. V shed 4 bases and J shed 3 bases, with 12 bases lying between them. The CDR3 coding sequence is TGTGCCAGCAGTTGGGGGGGCGGCTCTAATGAAAAACTGTTTTTT. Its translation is CASSWGGGSNEKLFF.

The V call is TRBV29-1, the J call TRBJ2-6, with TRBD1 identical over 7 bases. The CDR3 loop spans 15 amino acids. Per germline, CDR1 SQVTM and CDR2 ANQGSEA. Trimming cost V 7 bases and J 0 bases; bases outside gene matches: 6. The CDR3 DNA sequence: TGCAGCGCCTGGGACAGCCGCTCTGGGGCCAACGTCCTGACTTTC. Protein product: CSAWDSRSGANVLTF.

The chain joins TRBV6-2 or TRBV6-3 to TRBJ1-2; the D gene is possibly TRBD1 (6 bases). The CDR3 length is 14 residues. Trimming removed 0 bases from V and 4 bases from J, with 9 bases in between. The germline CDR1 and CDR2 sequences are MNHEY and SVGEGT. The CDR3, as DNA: TGTGCCAGCAGTTACTCTCAGGGGCGCTATGGCTACACCTTC. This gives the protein CASSYSQGRYGYTF.

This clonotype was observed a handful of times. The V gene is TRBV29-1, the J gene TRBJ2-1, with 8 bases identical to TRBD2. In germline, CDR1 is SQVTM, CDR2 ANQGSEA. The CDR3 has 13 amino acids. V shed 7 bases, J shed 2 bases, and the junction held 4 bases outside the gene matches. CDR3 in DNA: TGCAGCGCCGGACTAGCCCCCTACAATGAGCAGTTCTTC. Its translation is CSAGLAPYNEQFF.

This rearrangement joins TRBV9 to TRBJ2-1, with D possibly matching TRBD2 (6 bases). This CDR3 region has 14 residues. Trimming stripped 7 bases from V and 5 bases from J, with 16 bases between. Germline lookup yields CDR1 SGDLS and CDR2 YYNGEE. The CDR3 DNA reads TGTGCCAGCTCCGCTCGGGGAGGTAACAATGAGCAGTTCTTC. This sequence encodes CASSARGGNNEQFF.

The CDR3 protein is CSVDRSQTYNEQFF. Here the CDR3 DNA reads TGCAGCGTTGACAGATCACAGACCTACAATGAGCAGTTCTTC. The chain couples TRBV29-1 to TRBJ2-1, with D unclear. The germline V and J ends were trimmed by 3 bases and 2 bases, with 11 bases remaining between them. CDR3 length: 14 amino acids. In germline, CDR1 is SQVTM, CDR2 ANQGSEA.